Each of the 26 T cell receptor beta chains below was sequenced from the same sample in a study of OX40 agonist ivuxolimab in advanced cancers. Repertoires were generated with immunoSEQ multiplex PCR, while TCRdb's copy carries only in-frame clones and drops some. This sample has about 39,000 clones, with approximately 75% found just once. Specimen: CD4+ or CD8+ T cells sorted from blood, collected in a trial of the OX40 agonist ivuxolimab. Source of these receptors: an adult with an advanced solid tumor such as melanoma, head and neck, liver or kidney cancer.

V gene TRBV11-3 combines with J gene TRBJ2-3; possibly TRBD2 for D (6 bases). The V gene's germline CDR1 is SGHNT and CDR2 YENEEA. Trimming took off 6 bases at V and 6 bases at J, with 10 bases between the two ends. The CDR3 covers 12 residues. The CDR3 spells CASSRGSDTQYF. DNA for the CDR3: TGTGCCAGCAGTCGGGGGTCTGATACGCAGTATTTT.

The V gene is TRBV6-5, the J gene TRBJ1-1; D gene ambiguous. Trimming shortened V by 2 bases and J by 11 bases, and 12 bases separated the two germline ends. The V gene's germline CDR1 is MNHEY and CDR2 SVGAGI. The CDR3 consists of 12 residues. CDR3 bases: TGTGCCAGCAGTTACGCGGGAGCGGGTGCTTTCTTT. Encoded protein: CASSYAGAGAFF.

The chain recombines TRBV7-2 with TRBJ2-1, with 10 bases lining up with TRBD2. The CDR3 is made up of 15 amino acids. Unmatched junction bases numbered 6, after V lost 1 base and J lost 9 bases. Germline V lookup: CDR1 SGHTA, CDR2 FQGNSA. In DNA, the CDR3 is TGTGCCAGCAGCTTAGGGAGTCTAGCGGGAGTTGAGCAGTTCTTC. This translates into CASSLGSLAGVEQFF.

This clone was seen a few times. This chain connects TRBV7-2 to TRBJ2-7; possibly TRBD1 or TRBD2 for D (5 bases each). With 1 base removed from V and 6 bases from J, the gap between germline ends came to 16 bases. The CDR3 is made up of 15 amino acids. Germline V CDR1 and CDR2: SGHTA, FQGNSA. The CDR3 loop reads CASSLGGTGLIEQYF. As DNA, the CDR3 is TGTGCCAGCAGCTTAGGGGGGACCGGCCTCATCGAGCAGTACTTC. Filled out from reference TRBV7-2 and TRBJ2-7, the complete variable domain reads GAGVSQSPSNKVTEKGKDVELRCDPISGHTALYWYRQSLGQGLEFLIYFQGNSAPDKSGLPSDRFSAERTGGSVSTLTIQRTQQEDSAVYLCASSLGGTGLIEQYFGPGTRLTVT.

The CDR3 loop reads CASSGQGRNTEAFF. DNA for the CDR3: TGTGCCAGCTCAGGACAGGGAAGGAACACTGAAGCTTTCTTT. V gene TRBV18 combines with J gene TRBJ1-1; TRBD1 agrees at 8 bases. Per germline, CDR1 KGHSH and CDR2 LQKENI. V gave up 5 bases and J gave up 1 base; unmatched junction bases: 3. This CDR3 region has 14 residues.

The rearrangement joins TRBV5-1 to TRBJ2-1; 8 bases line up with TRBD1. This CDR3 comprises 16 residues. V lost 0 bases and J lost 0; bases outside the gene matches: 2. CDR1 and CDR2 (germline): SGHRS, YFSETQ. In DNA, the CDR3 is TGCGCCAGCAGCTTGGTAGGGACAGGCTCCTACAATGAGCAGTTCTTC. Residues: CASSLVGTGSYNEQFF. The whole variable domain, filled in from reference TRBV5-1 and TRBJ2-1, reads KAGVTQTPRYLIKTRGQQVTLSCSPISGHRSVSWYQQTPGQGLQFLFEYFSETQRNKGNFPGRFSGRQFSNSRSEMNVSTLELGDSALYLCASSLVGTGSYNEQFFGPGTRLTVL.

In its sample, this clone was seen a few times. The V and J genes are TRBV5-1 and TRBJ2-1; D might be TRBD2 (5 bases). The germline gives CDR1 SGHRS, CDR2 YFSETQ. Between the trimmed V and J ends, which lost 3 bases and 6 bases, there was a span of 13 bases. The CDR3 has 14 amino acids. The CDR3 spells CASSSPGGPNEQFF. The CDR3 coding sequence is TGCGCCAGCAGCTCCCCGGGCGGGCCCAATGAGCAGTTCTTC.

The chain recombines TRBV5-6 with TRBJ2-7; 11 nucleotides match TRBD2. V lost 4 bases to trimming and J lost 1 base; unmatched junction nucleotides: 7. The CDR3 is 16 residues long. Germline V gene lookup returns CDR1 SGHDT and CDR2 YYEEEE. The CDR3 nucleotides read TGTGCCAGCAGCCCTCCGGGACTAGCGGCGTCCTACGAGCAGTACTTC. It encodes CASSPPGLAASYEQYF.

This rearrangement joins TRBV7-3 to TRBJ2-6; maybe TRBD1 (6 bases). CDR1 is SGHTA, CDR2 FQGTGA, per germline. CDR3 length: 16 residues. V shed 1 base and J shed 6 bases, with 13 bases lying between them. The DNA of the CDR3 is TGTGCCAGCAGCTTAAGCCCAGGGGTTATGGCCAACGTCCTGACTTTC. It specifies CASSLSPGVMANVLTF.

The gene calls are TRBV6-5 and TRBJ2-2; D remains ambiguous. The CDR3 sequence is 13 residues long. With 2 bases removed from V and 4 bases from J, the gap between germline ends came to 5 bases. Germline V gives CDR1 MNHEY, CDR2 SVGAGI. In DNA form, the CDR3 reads TGTGCCAGCAGTTACGAGGTCACCGGGGAGCTGTTTTTT. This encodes CASSYEVTGELFF.

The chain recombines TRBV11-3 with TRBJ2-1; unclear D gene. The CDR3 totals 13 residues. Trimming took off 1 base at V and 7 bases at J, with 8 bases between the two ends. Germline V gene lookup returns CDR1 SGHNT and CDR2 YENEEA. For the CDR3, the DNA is TGTGCCAGCAGCTTAGGGGCACGAAATGAGCAGTTCTTC. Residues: CASSLGARNEQFF. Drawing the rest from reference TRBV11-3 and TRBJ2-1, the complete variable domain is EAGVVQSPRYKIIEKKQPVAFWCNPISGHNTLYWYLQNLGQGPELLIRYENEEAVDDSQLPKDRFSAERLKGVDSTLKIQPAELGDSAVYLCASSLGARNEQFFGPGTRLTVL.

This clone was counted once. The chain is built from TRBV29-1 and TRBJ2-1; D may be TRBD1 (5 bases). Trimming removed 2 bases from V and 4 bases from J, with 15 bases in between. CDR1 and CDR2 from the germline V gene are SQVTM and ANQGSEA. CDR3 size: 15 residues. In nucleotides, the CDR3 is TGCAGCGTTGAAAGGAACGGACACCTGTACAATGAGCAGTTCTTC. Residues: CSVERNGHLYNEQFF.

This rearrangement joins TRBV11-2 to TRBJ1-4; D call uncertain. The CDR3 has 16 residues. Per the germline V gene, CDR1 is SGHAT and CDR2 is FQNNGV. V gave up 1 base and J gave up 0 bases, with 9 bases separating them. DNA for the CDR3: TGTGCCAGCAGCTTAGGGTTGCATGCAACTAATGAAAAACTGTTTTTT. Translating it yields CASSLGLHATNEKLFF.

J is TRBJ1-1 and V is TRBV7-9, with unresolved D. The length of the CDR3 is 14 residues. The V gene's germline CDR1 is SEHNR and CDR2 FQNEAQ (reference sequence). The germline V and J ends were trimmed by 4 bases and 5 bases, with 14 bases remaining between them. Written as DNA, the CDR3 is TGTGCCAGCAGCTCCACCTCAGCCGGGACTGAAGCTTTCTTT. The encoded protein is CASSSTSAGTEAFF.

CDR3 DNA: TGTGCCAGCAGCAGAAAATCTGGAAACACCATATATTTT. It is translated as CASSRKSGNTIYF. The chain is built from TRBV6-5 and TRBJ1-3; D is undetermined. Trimming stripped 6 bases from V and 1 base from J, with 7 bases between. The CDR3 is made up of 13 amino acids. From germline, CDR1 is MNHEY and CDR2 SVGAGI.

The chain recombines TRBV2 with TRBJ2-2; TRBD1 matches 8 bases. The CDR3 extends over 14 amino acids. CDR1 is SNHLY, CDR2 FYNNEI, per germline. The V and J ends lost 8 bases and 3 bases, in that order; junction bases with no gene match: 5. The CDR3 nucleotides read TGTGCCAGCCGTGGACAGGGTGACACCGGGGAGCTGTTTTTT. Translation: CASRGQGDTGELFF. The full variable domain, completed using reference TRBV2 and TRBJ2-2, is EPEVTQTPSHQVTQMGQEVILRCVPISNHLYFYWYRQILGQKVEFLVSFYNNEISEKSEIFDDQFSVERPDGSNFTLKIRSTKLEDSAMYFCASRGQGDTGELFFGEGSRLTVL.

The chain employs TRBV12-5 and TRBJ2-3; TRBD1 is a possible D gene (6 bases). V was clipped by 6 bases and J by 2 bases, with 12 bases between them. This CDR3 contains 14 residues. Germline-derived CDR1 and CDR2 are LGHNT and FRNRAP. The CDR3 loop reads CASGRDIPTDTQYF. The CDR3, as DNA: TGTGCTAGTGGCCGGGACATCCCCACAGATACGCAGTATTTT.

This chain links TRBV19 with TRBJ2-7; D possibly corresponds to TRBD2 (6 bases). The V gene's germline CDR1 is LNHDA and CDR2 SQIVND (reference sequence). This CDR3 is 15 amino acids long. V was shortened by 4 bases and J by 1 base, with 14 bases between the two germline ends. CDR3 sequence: CASSTLRDSSYEQYV. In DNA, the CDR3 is TGTGCCAGTAGTACCCTCCGGGACTCGTCCTACGAGCAGTACGTC.

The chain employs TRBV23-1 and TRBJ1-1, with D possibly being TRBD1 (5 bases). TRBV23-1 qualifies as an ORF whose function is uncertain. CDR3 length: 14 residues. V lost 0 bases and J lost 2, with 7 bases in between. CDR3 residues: CASSQSGVNTEAFF. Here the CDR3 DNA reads TGCGCCAGCAGTCAATCGGGGGTTAACACTGAAGCTTTCTTT.

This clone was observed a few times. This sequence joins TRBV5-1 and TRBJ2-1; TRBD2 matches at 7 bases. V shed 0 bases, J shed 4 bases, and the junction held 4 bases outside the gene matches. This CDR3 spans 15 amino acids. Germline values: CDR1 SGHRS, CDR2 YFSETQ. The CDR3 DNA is TGCGCCAGCAGCTTGGGCGGGAGCGCTTACAATGAGCAGTTCTTC. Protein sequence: CASSLGGSAYNEQFF.

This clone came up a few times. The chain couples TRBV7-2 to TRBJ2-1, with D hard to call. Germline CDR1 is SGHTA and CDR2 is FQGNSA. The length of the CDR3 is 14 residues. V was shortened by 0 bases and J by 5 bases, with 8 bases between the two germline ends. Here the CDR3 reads CASSLARTNNEQFF. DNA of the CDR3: TGTGCCAGCAGCTTAGCGAGGACGAACAATGAGCAGTTCTTC.

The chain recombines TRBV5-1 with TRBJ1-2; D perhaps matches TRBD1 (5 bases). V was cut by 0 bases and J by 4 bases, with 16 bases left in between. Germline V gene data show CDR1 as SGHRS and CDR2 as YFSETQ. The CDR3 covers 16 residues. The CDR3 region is CASSLGLQGGGYGYTF. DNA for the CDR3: TGCGCCAGCAGCTTGGGGCTCCAGGGTGGAGGCTATGGCTACACCTTC.

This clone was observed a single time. The CDR3 loop reads CASTFTGTTAAFF. In DNA form, the CDR3 reads TGTGCCAGCACCTTTACCGGGACTACGGCAGCTTTCTTT. The chain carries TRBV7-2 and TRBJ1-1; a possible D gene is TRBD1 (5 bases). CDR3 length: 13 residues. Germline V gene sequence: CDR1 SGHTA, CDR2 FQGNSA. Trimming took off 7 bases at V and 10 bases at J, with 19 bases between the two ends.

The CDR3 region is CASSQSRHLEQYF. CDR3 sequence (DNA): TGCGCCAGCAGCCAATCGAGGCACCTCGAGCAGTACTTC. V usage is TRBV4-3 and J usage is TRBJ2-7, with D unclear. Looked up from germline, CDR1 is LGHNA and CDR2 is YSLEER. The CDR3 runs to 13 residues. Trimming left V 2 bases short and J 6 bases short, with 11 bases between.

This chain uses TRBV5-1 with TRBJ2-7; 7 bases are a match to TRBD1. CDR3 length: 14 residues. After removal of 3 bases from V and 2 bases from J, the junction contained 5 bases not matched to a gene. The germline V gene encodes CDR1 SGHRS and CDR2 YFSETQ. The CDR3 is CASSSLTGTYEQYF. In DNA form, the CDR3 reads TGCGCCAGCAGCTCCCTGACAGGGACCTACGAGCAGTACTTC.

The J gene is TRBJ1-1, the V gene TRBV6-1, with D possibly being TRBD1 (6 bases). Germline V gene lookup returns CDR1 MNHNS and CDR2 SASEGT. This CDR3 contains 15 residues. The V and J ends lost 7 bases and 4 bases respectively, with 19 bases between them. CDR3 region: CASKQITGMATEAFF. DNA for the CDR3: TGTGCCAGCAAACAAATTACAGGGATGGCCACTGAAGCTTTCTTT.